This paragraph reports one TCR beta chain. Its antigen is as yet unknown. V gave up 2 bases and J gave up 4 bases, with 26 bases separating them. CDR1 and CDR2 (germline): DFQATT, SNEGSKA (reference sequence). The CDR3 has 18 amino acids. This record belongs to a study of CD8 T cells in ankylosing spondylitis. The study's findings and limits: Reported data indicate significant enrichment of disease-linked clones within matched ankylosing spondylitis synovial fluid. A TCR beta motif of roughly 8 highly homologous variants appeared characteristic of ankylosing spondylitis blood.

Preparation of TCR beta libraries was done by quantitative 5'-RACE with molecular barcodes. TCRdb reprocessed the 5' RACE reads via MiXCR and lists one record per CDR3 protein. The repertoire holds 200,000 to 300,000 distinct CDR3 sequences, 8% to 9.5% seen once, with around 7% in the top ten. The chain links TRBV20-1 to TRBJ2-5; D gene ambiguous. The origin of this receptor is a male donor with ankylosing spondylitis or in good health (not recorded which). Sequencing was done on a sample of blood, either unsorted or a sorted T cell fraction (not recorded which). The CDR3 loop reads CSARKSLGRSHRGETQYF. Written as DNA, the CDR3 is TGCAGTGCTAGAAAATCCCTCGGCAGGAGCCACAGAGGAGAGACCCAGTACTTC.